Each of the 28 T cell receptor beta chains below was sequenced from the same sample in a study of blood T cells in healthy people across ages. A second roughly 7 to 12 cycle PCR used barcoded and J-beta primers. A single record per CDR3 protein comes from TCRdb applying MiXCR to the 5' RACE reads. The sample shows roughly 800,000 distinct CDR3 sequences, 20% to 25% of them seen only once. These records were also assigned to another study, of T cells of mothers and their children.

Sequences were obtained from blood. These TCRs come from a boy younger than 18 in good health.

The genes are TRBV7-8 and TRBJ2-5, with no clear D. V lost 2 bases and J 3 bases, leaving 7 bases between the germline ends. The length of the CDR3 is 13 residues. Germline CDR1 reads SGHVS; CDR2 reads FQNEAQ. The CDR3 region has the DNA TGTGCCAGCAGCTTATACAAGGAAGAGACCCAGTACTTC. This encodes CASSLYKEETQYF.

This clonotype was seen only a few times. J is TRBJ2-5 and V is TRBV6-6; no firm D call. The DNA end lines up better with TRBJ2-7; the J call may be wrong. Germline lookup yields CDR1 MNHNY and CDR2 SVGAGI (reference sequence). The CDR3 totals 12 residues. The CDR3: CASSYREYEQYF. Here the CDR3 DNA reads TGTGCCAGCAGTTACAGAGAATACGAGCAGTACTTC.

This clonotype showed up just a few times. The chain couples TRBV28 to TRBJ1-2, with TRBD1 matching over 9 bases. Unmatched junction bases numbered 13, after V lost 2 bases and J lost 3 bases. From germline, CDR1 is MDHEN and CDR2 SYDVKM. This CDR3 contains 18 residues. CDR3 loop: CASSLTLVTTGGDYGYTF. The CDR3 DNA sequence: TGTGCCAGCAGTTTAACCCTTGTAACGACAGGGGGGGACTATGGCTACACCTTC.

The chain employs TRBV27 and TRBJ2-7; either TRBD1 or TRBD2 may supply D (5 bases each). V lost 3 bases, J lost 2 bases, and 11 bases lay in between. From germline, CDR1 is MNHEY and CDR2 SMNVEV (reference sequence). This CDR3 has 14 amino acids. This CDR3 is CASSFLGVPYEQYF. Here the CDR3 DNA reads TGTGCCAGCAGTTTTTTGGGGGTTCCCTACGAGCAGTACTTC.

V and J are TRBV5-1 and TRBJ2-7; D uncertain. CDR1 and CDR2 from the germline V gene are SGHRS and YFSETQ. The CDR3 has 16 residues. Deletions cut 4 bases from V and 2 bases from J, with 19 bases between. CDR3 nucleotides: TGCGCCAGCAGCCAACTTGAGGCGTCACCACCCTACGAGCAGTACTTC. Protein: CASSQLEASPPYEQYF.

The chain joins TRBV10-3 to TRBJ2-2, with D possibly being TRBD2 (5 bases). Between the trimmed V and J ends, which lost 8 bases and 2 bases, there was a span of 12 bases. This CDR3 has 14 amino acids. CDR1 and CDR2 from the germline V gene are ENHRY and SYGVKD. The CDR3: CAIGDSANTGELFF. The CDR3 nucleotides are TGTGCCATCGGAGATAGCGCCAACACCGGGGAGCTGTTTTTT.

The chain uses TRBV9 and TRBJ2-5, with 9 positions matching TRBD1. This CDR3 is 14 amino acids long. The V gene's germline CDR1 is SGDLS and CDR2 YYNGEE. Trimming took 0 bases from V and 3 from J; bases not matched to a gene: 0. CDR3 coding DNA: TGTGCCAGCAGCGTAGGGGACAGGGAAGAGACCCAGTACTTC. It is translated as CASSVGDREETQYF. Filled out from reference TRBV9 and TRBJ2-5, the complete variable domain reads DSGVTQTPKHLITATGQRVTLRCSPRSGDLSVYWYQQSLDQGLQFLIQYYNGEERAKGNILERFSAQQFPDLHSELNLSSLELGDSALYFCASSVGDREETQYFGPGTRLLVL.

The chain has TRBV20-1 and TRBJ2-3, with 14 positions matching TRBD2. CDR1 is DFQATT and CDR2 is SNEGSKA in the germline V gene (reference sequence). V lost 5 bases and J lost 5; bases outside the gene matches: 12. The CDR3 is made up of 17 amino acids. CDR3 in amino acids: CSAERAGTSGSGDTQYF. The DNA for the CDR3 is TGCAGTGCTGAAAGAGCCGGGACTAGCGGGAGCGGAGATACGCAGTATTTT.

The V gene is TRBV29-1, the J gene TRBJ2-5; D gene ambiguous. The J call is uncertain, as TRBJ2-7 better fits the DNA end. The CDR3 runs 14 residues. CDR1 is SQVTM and CDR2 is ANQGSEA in the germline V gene. The CDR3 sequence: CSTVTGRPQSEQYF. CDR3 coding DNA: TGCAGCACCGTGACCGGACGTCCCCAGTCCGAGCAGTACTTC.

This clonotype was observed a few times. The gene calls are TRBV9 and TRBJ2-2; tentative D call: TRBD2 (6 bases). Per the germline V gene, CDR1 is SGDLS and CDR2 is YYNGEE. This CDR3 has 15 residues. Trimming cost V 2 bases and J 3 bases, with 11 bases left between them. The CDR3 DNA is TGTGCCAGCAGCGTCGGGACTCCGTACACCGGGGAGCTGTTTTTT. Its translation: CASSVGTPYTGELFF.

The chain links TRBV29-1 to TRBJ2-7, with 10 bases that match TRBD1. CDR3 size: 16 residues. The V segment lost 6 bases and the J segment 3 bases; nucleotides outside the gene matches: 14. Per germline, CDR1 SQVTM and CDR2 ANQGSEA. CDR3 residues: CSVTYFWGQGYYEQYF. In nucleotides, the CDR3 is TGCAGCGTAACCTACTTCTGGGGACAGGGGTACTACGAGCAGTACTTC.

This clonotype was seen a few times. The genes are TRBV6-1 and TRBJ1-6; D is possibly TRBD1 (6 bases). CDR3 length: 15 residues. Germline V CDR1 and CDR2: MNHNS, SASEGT. Trimming left V 2 bases short and J 6 bases short, with 11 bases between. The CDR3 sequence: CASSESGAPNSPLHF. In DNA, the CDR3 is TGTGCCAGCAGTGAATCGGGGGCACCTAATTCACCCCTCCACTTT.

This clonotype was counted only a few times. The V and J genes are TRBV7-2 and TRBJ2-3, with 12 bases that match TRBD2. CDR3 length: 16 residues. Trimming took 5 bases from V and 1 from J; bases not matched to a gene: 4. The germline V gene encodes CDR1 SGHTA and CDR2 FQGNSA. CDR3 amino acids: CASSARLAGGTDTQYF. CDR3 coding DNA: TGTGCCAGCAGCGCCCGACTAGCGGGGGGCACAGATACGCAGTATTTT.

The chain combines TRBV7-2 with TRBJ2-1; 10 bases fit TRBD2. With 4 bases clipped from V and 4 bases from J, the junction kept 7 bases outside the gene matches. Germline-derived CDR1 and CDR2 are SGHTA and FQGNSA. CDR3 size: 16 residues. The CDR3 spells CASSSPGLATYNEQFF. The CDR3 DNA follows: TGTGCCAGCAGCTCACCGGGACTAGCGACTTACAATGAGCAGTTCTTC.

This chain joins TRBV29-1 and TRBJ1-2; a weak D match, TRBD1 (6 bases). V lost 4 bases and J lost 5, with 11 bases in between. Germline CDR1 reads SQVTM; CDR2 reads ANQGSEA. The CDR3 sequence is 12 residues long. The CDR3 region has the DNA TGCAGCGTTGTTTTAGGGGGATATGGCTACACCTTC. This encodes CSVVLGGYGYTF.

This clonotype occurred many times. The chain employs TRBV12-3 or TRBV12-4 and TRBJ1-5, with TRBD1 matching over 7 bases. The CDR3 is made up of 14 amino acids. Losses at the gene ends were 6 bases for V and 2 bases for J; bases not matched to a gene: 4. This CDR3 reads CASSPQGGNQPQHF. CDR3 nucleotides: TGTGCCAGCAGCCCTCAGGGGGGCAATCAGCCCCAGCATTTT.

This clonotype was counted a few times. The chain carries TRBV7-9 and TRBJ2-5, with D perhaps assigned TRBD1 or TRBD2 (5 bases each). The ends were cut back, 5 bases at V and 7 bases at J, with 23 bases in the middle. Germline V gene sequence: CDR1 SEHNR, CDR2 FQNEAQ (reference sequence). The CDR3 is 16 amino acids. The CDR3 sequence is CASSPKPGTKMGTQYF. The CDR3 DNA reads as TGTGCCAGCAGCCCCAAACCAGGGACCAAGATGGGGACCCAGTACTTC. The whole variable domain, remainder taken from reference TRBV7-9 and TRBJ2-5, is DTGVSQNPRHKITKRGQNVTFRCDPISEHNRLYWYRQTLGQGPEFLTYFQNEAQLEKSRLLSDRFSAERPKGSFSTLEIQRTEQGDSAMYLCASSPKPGTKMGTQYFGPGTRLLVL.

The V gene is TRBV6-5, the J gene TRBJ2-5, with 7 bases matching TRBD1. V lost 6 bases and J lost 2; bases outside the gene matches: 9. The CDR3 has 15 amino acids. CDR1 and CDR2 (germline): MNHEY, SVGAGI. The DNA of the CDR3 is TGTGCCAGCAGCCGTGGGACAGAACTTCAAGAGACCCAGTACTTC. Its protein product is CASSRGTELQETQYF.

The J gene is TRBJ1-3, the V gene TRBV12-3 or TRBV12-4; D not certain. This CDR3 contains 15 residues. V was pared by 8 bases and J by 0 bases, with 14 bases between. This chain's CDR3 is CASSPVQSSGNTIYF. As DNA, the CDR3 is TGTGCCAGCTCACCAGTTCAGAGCTCTGGAAACACCATATATTTT.

This clonotype was seen only a few times. The chain carries TRBV9 and TRBJ1-6; TRBD1 matches at 7 bases. Germline CDR1 is SGDLS and CDR2 is YYNGEE. The CDR3 is 15 residues long. V was clipped by 4 bases and J by 14 bases; unmatched bases: 15. CDR3 loop: CASSTWGGQTETLHF. The CDR3 DNA sequence: TGTGCCAGCAGCACCTGGGGGGGACAGACGGAGACCCTCCACTTT.

This clonotype was observed a handful of times. The chain couples TRBV20-1 to TRBJ2-7; D is possibly TRBD2 (6 bases). The CDR3 totals 14 residues. Germline loops: CDR1 DFQATT, CDR2 SNEGSKA (reference sequence). The V end was cut by 4 bases, the J end by 6 bases, with 19 bases between. The CDR3 spells CSAKYLASDFEQYF. In DNA form, the CDR3 reads TGCAGTGCTAAGTATTTGGCTAGCGACTTCGAGCAGTACTTC.

This clonotype was seen many times. The chain combines TRBV29-1 with TRBJ2-7; no reliable D call. The CDR3 loop spans 13 amino acids. The germline V and J ends were trimmed by 4 bases and 4 bases, with 14 bases remaining between them. Germline CDR1 and CDR2: SQVTM and ANQGSEA. The CDR3, as DNA: TGCAGCGTTGGGAAGGCGAGCTATTACGAGCAGTACTTC. It translates to CSVGKASYYEQYF.

This clonotype was observed a handful of times. This sequence joins TRBV7-2 and TRBJ2-5, with TRBD1 matching 7 bases. This CDR3 has 14 amino acids. After removal of 4 bases from V and 3 bases from J, the junction contained 5 bases not matched to a gene. The germline V gene encodes CDR1 SGHTA and CDR2 FQGNSA. The CDR3 loop is CASSSMGQKETQYF. The CDR3 nucleotides read TGTGCCAGCAGCTCGATGGGACAGAAAGAGACCCAGTACTTC.

A few counts support this clonotype. The chain uses TRBV2 and TRBJ2-1; 9 bases are a match to TRBD1. The trim removed 4 bases at V and 8 bases at J, leaving 6 bases unmatched. The CDR3 length is 14 residues. CDR1 and CDR2 from the germline V gene are SNHLY and FYNNEI. CDR3 protein: CASSVLGQGDEQFF. DNA for the CDR3: TGTGCCAGCAGTGTTCTGGGACAGGGCGATGAGCAGTTCTTC.

This clonotype was detected only a few times. This rearrangement joins TRBV28 to TRBJ2-2; D gene unclear. Per germline, CDR1 MDHEN and CDR2 SYDVKM. V gave up 8 bases and J gave up 6 bases, with 7 bases separating them. The length of the CDR3 is 11 residues. DNA for the CDR3: TGTGCCAGCCTAGGTTCCGGGGAGCTGTTTTTT. This translates into CASLGSGELFF.

This clonotype was detected many times. The rearrangement joins TRBV7-6 to TRBJ2-5; perhaps TRBD2 as D (6 bases). Germline CDR1 reads SGHVS; CDR2 reads FNYEAQ. CDR3 size: 14 residues. V dropped 5 bases and J dropped 5 bases, with 15 bases sitting between them. CDR3 nucleotide sequence: TGTGCCAGCAGCATGGGGACTCCCTTTGAGACCCAGTACTTC. Translated: CASSMGTPFETQYF.

The chain carries TRBV4-1 and TRBJ2-7, with D possibly called TRBD1 or TRBD2 (5 bases each). Trimming cost V 4 bases and J 0 bases, with 19 bases left between them. Germline V gives CDR1 MGHRA, CDR2 YSYEKL. The CDR3 has 17 residues. The CDR3 nucleotides are TGCGCCAGCAGCCCCGGGGTAGAGGGACCGCCCTCCTACGAGCAGTACTTC. Protein product: CASSPGVEGPPSYEQYF.

This clonotype was observed a handful of times. V usage is TRBV20-1 and J usage is TRBJ2-1; 7 bases fit TRBD2. The J call could be wrong; TRBJ2-5 is a better fit for the DNA end. The CDR3 is made up of 12 amino acids. Germline V gives CDR1 DFQATT, CDR2 SNEGSKA (reference sequence). The CDR3 DNA reads as TGCAGTGCAGAGGGAGGGGAGGAGACCCAGTACTTC. This gives the protein CSAEGGEETQYF.